This section outlines one T cell receptor (beta chain) sequence together with its context. Its cognate antigen is unknown. Sequenced by immunoSEQ multiplex PCR; TCRdb stores in-frame clones only, minus some. The sample includes under 650,000 clones, less than 96% seen only once; the top ten take about 0.064%. These data come from a study of shared clonotypes between healthy human individuals. Background on the study: CD4 naive and memory got three plates each, CD8 naive two, CD8 memory one.

Study outcomes and limitations: A limitation of the genetic and exposure-history diversity represented arose from few donors. Sampling was confined to blood; repertoires within tissues likely differ. Naive subsets usually exceeded memory subsets in estimated richness.

V was clipped by 6 bases and J by 2 bases, with 17 bases between them. This CDR3 region has 15 residues. Germline values: CDR1 MDHEN, CDR2 SYDVKM. Sequenced sample: naive CD4+ T cells sorted from blood. Subset specified: CD45RA+ positively selected. The sequence was collected from a woman aged 30 to 39 in good health. The chain has TRBV28 and TRBJ2-7; D is perhaps TRBD2 (5 bases). The CDR3 bases are TGTGCCAGCAGACTACGTTCGAGGGAACCCTACGAGCAGTACTTC. Protein: CASRLRSREPYEQYF.